This TCR beta chain comes out of a study of CD8 T cells in Susac syndrome. Random hexamers were used to reverse transcribe roughly 0.45 to 1 ug of RNA. TCRdb re-analysed the immunoSEQ multiplex PCR reads in MiXCR, keeping a single row per CDR3 protein. This sample has about 150,000 distinct CDR3 sequences, with around 90% found just once. Study results and limitations: Individuals included in the TCR sequencing and HLA analysis were acknowledged by the study to be relatively few in number.

Comments on this clonotype: Its antigen is undetermined.

Germline V CDR1 and CDR2: SNHLY, FYNNEI. This CDR3 has 11 amino acids. The V and J ends lost 6 bases and 15 bases respectively, with 15 bases between them. The TCR was taken from a human donor in good health. Sequencing was done on a sample of CD4+ T cells from PBMCs. V is TRBV2 and J is TRBJ2-4; tentatively, D is TRBD1 or TRBD2 (5 bases each). The DNA for the CDR3 is TGTGCCAGCAGCTCCTGGGACGGCGGGTACTTC. It specifies CASSSWDGGYF.